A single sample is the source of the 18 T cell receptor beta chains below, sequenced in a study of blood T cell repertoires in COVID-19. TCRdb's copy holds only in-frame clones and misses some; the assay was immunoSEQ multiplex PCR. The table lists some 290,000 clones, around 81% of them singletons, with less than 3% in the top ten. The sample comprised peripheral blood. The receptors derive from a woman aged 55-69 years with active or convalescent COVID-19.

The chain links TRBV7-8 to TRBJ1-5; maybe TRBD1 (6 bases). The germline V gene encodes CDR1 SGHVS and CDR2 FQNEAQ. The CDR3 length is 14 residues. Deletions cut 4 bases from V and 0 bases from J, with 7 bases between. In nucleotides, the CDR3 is TGTGCCAGCAGCTACAGGGTTAGCAATCAGCCCCAGCATTTT. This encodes CASSYRVSNQPQHF.

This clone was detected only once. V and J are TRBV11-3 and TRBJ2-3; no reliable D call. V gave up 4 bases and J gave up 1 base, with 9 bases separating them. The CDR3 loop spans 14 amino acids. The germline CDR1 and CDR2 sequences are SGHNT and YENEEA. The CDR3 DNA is TGTGCCAGCAGCTCCCACCGGGGCACAGATACGCAGTATTTT. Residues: CASSSHRGTDTQYF.

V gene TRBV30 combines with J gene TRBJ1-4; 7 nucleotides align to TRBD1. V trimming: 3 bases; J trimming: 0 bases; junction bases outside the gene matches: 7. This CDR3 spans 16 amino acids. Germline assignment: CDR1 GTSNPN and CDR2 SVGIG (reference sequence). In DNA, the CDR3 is TGTGCCTGGAGCTTAGGGGGCCTCGCAACTAATGAAAAACTGTTTTTT. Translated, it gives CAWSLGGLATNEKLFF. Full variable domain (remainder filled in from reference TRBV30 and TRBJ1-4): SQTIHQWPATLVQPVGSPLSLECTVEGTSNPNLYWYRQAAGRGLQLLFYSVGIGQISSEVPQNLSASRPQDRQFILSSKKLLLSDSGFYLCAWSLGGLATNEKLFFGSGTQLSVL.

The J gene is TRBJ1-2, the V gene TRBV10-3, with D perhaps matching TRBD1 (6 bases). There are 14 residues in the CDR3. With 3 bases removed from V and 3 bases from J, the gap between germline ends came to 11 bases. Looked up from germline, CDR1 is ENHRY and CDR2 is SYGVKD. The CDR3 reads CAISERGADYGYTF. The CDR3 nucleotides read TGTGCCATCAGTGAACGGGGGGCAGACTATGGCTACACCTTC.

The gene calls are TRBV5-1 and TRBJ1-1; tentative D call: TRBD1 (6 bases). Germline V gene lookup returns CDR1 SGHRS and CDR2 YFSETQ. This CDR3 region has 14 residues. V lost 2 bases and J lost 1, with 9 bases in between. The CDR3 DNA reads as TGCGCCAGCAGCTTACAGGGCCCGAACACTGAAGCTTTCTTT. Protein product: CASSLQGPNTEAFF.

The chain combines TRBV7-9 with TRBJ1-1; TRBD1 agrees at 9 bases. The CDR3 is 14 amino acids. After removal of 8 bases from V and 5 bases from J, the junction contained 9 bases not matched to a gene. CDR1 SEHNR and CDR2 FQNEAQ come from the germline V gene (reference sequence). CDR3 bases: TGTGCCAGCGGCATACAGGGGGCTCGGACTGAAGCTTTCTTT. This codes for CASGIQGARTEAFF.

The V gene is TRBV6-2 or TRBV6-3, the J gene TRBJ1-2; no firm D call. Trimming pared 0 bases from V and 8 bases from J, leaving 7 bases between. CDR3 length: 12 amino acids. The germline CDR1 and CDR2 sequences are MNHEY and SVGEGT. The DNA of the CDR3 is TGTGCCAGCAGTTACTCTGAGGGCGGCTACACCTTC. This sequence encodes CASSYSEGGYTF.

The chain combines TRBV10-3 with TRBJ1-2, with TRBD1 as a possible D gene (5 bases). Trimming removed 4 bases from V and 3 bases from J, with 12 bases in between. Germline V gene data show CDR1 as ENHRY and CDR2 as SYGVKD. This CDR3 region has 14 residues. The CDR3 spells CAISVGGVDYGYTF. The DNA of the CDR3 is TGTGCCATCAGTGTAGGAGGGGTCGACTATGGCTACACCTTC.

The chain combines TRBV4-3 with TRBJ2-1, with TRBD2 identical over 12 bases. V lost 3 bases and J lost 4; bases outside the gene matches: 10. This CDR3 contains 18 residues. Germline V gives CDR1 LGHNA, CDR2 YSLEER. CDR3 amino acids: CASSQSRLAGEGYNEQFF. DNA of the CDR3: TGCGCCAGCAGCCAGTCTAGACTAGCGGGGGAGGGGTACAATGAGCAGTTCTTC.

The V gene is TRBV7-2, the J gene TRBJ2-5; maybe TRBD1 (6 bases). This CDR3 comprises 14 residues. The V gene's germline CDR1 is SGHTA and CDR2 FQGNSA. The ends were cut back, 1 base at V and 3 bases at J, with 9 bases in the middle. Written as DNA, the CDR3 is TGTGCCAGCAGCTTAGACGGGACAAAAGAGACCCAGTACTTC. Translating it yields CASSLDGTKETQYF.

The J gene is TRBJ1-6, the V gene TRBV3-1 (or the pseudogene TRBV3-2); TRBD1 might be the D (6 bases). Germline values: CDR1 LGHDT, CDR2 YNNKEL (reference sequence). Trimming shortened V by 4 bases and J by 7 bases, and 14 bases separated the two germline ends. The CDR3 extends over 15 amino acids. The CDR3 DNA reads TGTGCCAGCAGCCTCAACAGGGCAGAGAATTCACCCCTCCACTTT. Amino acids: CASSLNRAENSPLHF.

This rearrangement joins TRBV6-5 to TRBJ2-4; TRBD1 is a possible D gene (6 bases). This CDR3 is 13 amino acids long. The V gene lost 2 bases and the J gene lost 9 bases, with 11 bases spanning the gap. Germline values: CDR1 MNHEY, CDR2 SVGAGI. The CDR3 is CASSYATGSIQYF. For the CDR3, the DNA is TGTGCCAGCAGTTACGCCACAGGGTCCATTCAGTACTTC.

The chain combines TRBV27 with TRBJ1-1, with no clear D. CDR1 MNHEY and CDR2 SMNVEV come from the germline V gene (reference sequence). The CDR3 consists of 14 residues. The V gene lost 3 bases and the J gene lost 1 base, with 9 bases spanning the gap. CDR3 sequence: CASSLRRENTEAFF. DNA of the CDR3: TGTGCCAGCAGTTTGAGACGGGAGAACACTGAAGCTTTCTTT.

CDR3 sequence: CASSPTGQTTSEAFF. CDR3 DNA sequence: TGTGCCAGCTCACCCACGGGACAGACAACCTCTGAAGCTTTCTTT. This sequence joins TRBV18 and TRBJ1-1; 7 nucleotides agree with TRBD1. The CDR3 totals 15 residues. After removal of 3 bases from V and 6 bases from J, the junction contained 10 bases not matched to a gene. The V gene's germline CDR1 is KGHSH and CDR2 LQKENI.

Here the CDR3 reads CASSQDGQGTSTQYF. CDR3 DNA: TGTGCCAGCAGCCAAGATGGTCAGGGGACTAGTACGCAGTATTTT. The rearrangement joins TRBV3-1 (or the pseudogene TRBV3-2) to TRBJ2-3, with 8 bases matching TRBD2. The V gene end was trimmed by 0 bases and the J gene end by 8 bases; junction bases not matched to a gene: 7. The CDR3 extends over 15 amino acids. Germline-derived CDR1 and CDR2 are LGHDT and YNNKEL (reference sequence).

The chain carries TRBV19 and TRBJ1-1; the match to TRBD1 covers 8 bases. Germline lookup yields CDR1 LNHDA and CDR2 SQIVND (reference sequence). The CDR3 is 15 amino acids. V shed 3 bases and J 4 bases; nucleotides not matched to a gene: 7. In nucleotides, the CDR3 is TGTGCCAGTAGTATCCGGACAGGGTTGAGCACTGAAGCTTTCTTT. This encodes CASSIRTGLSTEAFF.

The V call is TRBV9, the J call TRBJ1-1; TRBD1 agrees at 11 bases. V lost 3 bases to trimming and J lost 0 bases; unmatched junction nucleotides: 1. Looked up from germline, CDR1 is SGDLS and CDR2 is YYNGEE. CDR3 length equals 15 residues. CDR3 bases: TGTGCCAGCAGCGCGGGACAGGGGGTGAACACTGAAGCTTTCTTT. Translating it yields CASSAGQGVNTEAFF.

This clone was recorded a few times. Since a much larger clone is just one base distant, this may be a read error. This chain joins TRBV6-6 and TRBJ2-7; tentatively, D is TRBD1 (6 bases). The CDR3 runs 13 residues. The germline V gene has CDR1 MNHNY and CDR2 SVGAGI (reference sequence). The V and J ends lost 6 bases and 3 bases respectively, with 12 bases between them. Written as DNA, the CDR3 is TGTGCCAGCAGCGTTACAGGGAACTACGAGCAGTACTTC. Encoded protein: CASSVTGNYEQYF.